One T cell receptor beta chain is described in this entry. Antigen specificity is unknown. The data derive from a study of molecular identifiers for immune sequencing clone quantification. Study-level findings and limits: Whereas clones above 20 RNA copies held under 1% of naive-cell molecules, they held over 97% of effector molecules. In cases of identical TCR molecules sharing a barcode, highly expanded clone sizes could be underestimated.

Isolation of naive CD8 T cells was achieved by sorting on a CD8+CD4-CCR7+CD45RA+ phenotype. Previously reported methods and listed TCR primers produced the bulk TCR libraries. TCRdb used MiXCR to reprocess the PCR reads, holding one entry per CDR3 protein. The repertoire holds more than 550,000 distinct CDR3 sequences, with about 25% as singletons. Sequencing was done on a sample of naive CD8+ T cells from blood, with Jurkat cell RNA spiked in. Subset defined: FACS-sorted CD8+CD4-CCR7+CD45RA+ naive T cells. The sequence came from a human donor in good health. Some libraries in this study had Jurkat cell RNA spiked in.

CDR3 nucleotides: TGTGCCAGCAGTTTAAGGTTGACAGGGGGTAATCAGCCCCAGCATTTT. Its protein is CASSLRLTGGNQPQHF. The chain combines TRBV28 with TRBJ1-5, with 9 positions matching TRBD1. This CDR3 spans 16 amino acids. Germline-derived CDR1 and CDR2 are MDHEN and SYDVKM. The V and J ends lost 2 bases and 4 bases, in that order; junction bases with no gene match: 6. Full variable domain (missing parts from reference TRBV28 and TRBJ1-5): DVKVTQSSRYLVKRTGEKVFLECVQDMDHENMFWYRQDPGLGLRLIYFSYDVKMKEKGDIPEGYSVSREKKERFSLILESASTNQTSMYLCASSLRLTGGNQPQHFGDGTRLSIL.